This T cell receptor (beta chain) was found in a study of shared clonotypes between healthy human individuals. The study, taken as a whole, reports: Shared across a few donors were 5% to 6% of the naive CD4 clonotypes.

As regards this clone: The antigen is unknown.

Execution of the assay was at deep level. The table came from immunoSEQ multiplex PCR; TCRdb's copy has only in-frame clones and leaves some out. Of around 2.1 million clones listed, just over 90% are singletons. Naivety among CD8 cells was defined by CD45RO negativity and positive CCR7 selection, thereby excluding terminally differentiated effector memory CD45RA+ cells. This CDR3 has 16 amino acids. Losses at the gene ends were 3 bases for V and 7 bases for J; bases not matched to a gene: 10. The V gene's germline CDR1 is MGHRA and CDR2 YSYEKL. The chain is built from TRBV4-1 and TRBJ2-1; the match to TRBD2 covers 9 bases. The TCR was taken from a man younger than 35 in good health. Some clones in this sample may be carry-over from other donors' samples. Sequences were obtained from naive CD8+ T cells from PBMCs. The CDR3 reads CASSQEQGLALNEQFF. Here the CDR3 DNA reads TGCGCCAGCAGCCAGGAACAGGGACTAGCCTTGAATGAGCAGTTCTTC.